A single sample is the source of the 20 T cell receptor beta chains below, sequenced in a study of radiotherapy plus CTLA-4 blockade in lung cancer. Only in-frame clones appear in the TCRdb table, and some are missing; sequencing was by immunoSEQ multiplex PCR. The sample has 45,000 or so clones, roughly two thirds seen once; the top ten hold roughly 4%. The source was peripheral blood, collected from a patient treated with radiotherapy plus ipilimumab. The origin of the receptors is a human donor with non-small cell lung cancer who had a complete response to radiotherapy plus ipilimumab.

CDR3 protein: CASSEGALGQPQHF. CDR3 nucleotides: TGTGCCAGCAGTGAGGGGGCGCTCGGTCAGCCCCAGCATTTT. This rearrangement joins TRBV6-1 to TRBJ1-5; D might be TRBD1 (6 bases). V was cut by 3 bases and J by 6 bases, with 12 bases left in between. This CDR3 is 14 amino acids long. Germline V gene lookup returns CDR1 MNHNS and CDR2 SASEGT.

The chain employs TRBV11-2 and TRBJ2-3; D unresolved. V was trimmed by 1 base and J by 5 bases, leaving 7 bases between them. The CDR3 sequence is 13 residues long. Germline CDR1 is SGHAT and CDR2 is FQNNGV. The CDR3 bases are TGTGCCAGCAGCTTAGGCCAGAAAGATACGCAGTATTTT. Translated: CASSLGQKDTQYF.

This rearrangement joins TRBV21-1 to TRBJ1-1; TRBD1, as called in the table, went unchecked against the DNA. TRBV21-1 is marked as a pseudogene. The CDR3 is 13 amino acids. CDR3 region: CASSKCTGAAAFF. CDR3 in DNA: TGTGCCAGCAGCAAATGCACAGGGGCGGCAGCTTTCTTT.

This clone was seen only a few times. V is TRBV7-2 and J is TRBJ2-5, with TRBD1 as a possible D gene (5 bases). The CDR3 covers 19 residues. Germline CDR1 and CDR2: SGHTA and FQGNSA. Trimming took off 0 bases at V and 2 bases at J, with 22 bases between the two ends. The CDR3 reads CASSLAGRGSKQSQETQYF. For the CDR3, the DNA is TGTGCCAGCAGCTTAGCGGGTAGGGGTTCGAAGCAATCGCAAGAGACCCAGTACTTC.

The gene calls are TRBV7-2 and TRBJ1-4, with D possibly matching TRBD1 (6 bases). The germline gives CDR1 SGHTA, CDR2 FQGNSA. V was shortened by 1 base and J by 4 bases, with 10 bases between the two germline ends. The CDR3 is 15 residues long. The chain's CDR3 is CASSLGDMSNEKLFF. The CDR3, as DNA: TGTGCCAGCAGCTTAGGGGACATGAGTAATGAAAAACTGTTTTTT.

This clone came up once. The chain has TRBV5-5 and TRBJ1-3, with 8 bases that match TRBD1. CDR3 length equals 16 residues. Germline V gives CDR1 SGHKS, CDR2 YYEKEE (reference sequence). V was pared by 4 bases and J by 2 bases, with 8 bases of the junction left unmatched. The CDR3 protein is CASSRSQGATGNTIYF. The CDR3 DNA sequence: TGTGCCAGCAGCCGGAGTCAGGGGGCTACTGGAAACACCATATATTTT.

The chain employs TRBV6-5 and TRBJ2-7, with 8 bases lining up with TRBD1. From germline, CDR1 is MNHEY and CDR2 SVGAGI. V gave up 2 bases and J gave up 9 bases; unmatched junction bases: 12. The CDR3 spans 15 residues. CDR3 DNA: TGTGCCAGCAGTTACGGTCGGACAGGGCCCTATGGGCAGTACTTC. Its protein product is CASSYGRTGPYGQYF.

The J gene is TRBJ1-5, the V gene TRBV19; D might be TRBD1 (5 bases). Germline CDR1 reads LNHDA; CDR2 reads SQIVND (reference sequence). Between the trimmed V and J ends, which lost 6 bases and 0 bases, there was a span of 12 bases. The CDR3 is 15 amino acids. This chain's CDR3 is CASRRTIDSNQPQHF. For the CDR3, the DNA is TGTGCCAGTAGAAGGACAATTGATAGCAATCAGCCCCAGCATTTT.

This chain joins TRBV30 and TRBJ1-4; a weak D match, TRBD1 (5 bases). This CDR3 has 15 residues. V lost 0 bases, J lost 7 bases, and 15 bases lay in between. CDR1 and CDR2 (germline): GTSNPN, SVGIG (reference sequence). DNA of the CDR3: TGTGCCTGGAGTGTAGGTGGCGGGGGAGGTGAAAAACTGTTTTTT. This translates into CAWSVGGGGGEKLFF.

The chain couples TRBV7-2 to TRBJ1-2, with 9 bases aligning to TRBD1. The CDR3 loop spans 15 amino acids. Germline V CDR1 and CDR2: SGHTA, FQGNSA. V shed 1 base and J 8 bases; nucleotides not matched to a gene: 8. This CDR3 is CASSLVGTGFVGYTF. The CDR3 region has the DNA TGTGCCAGCAGCTTAGTTGGGACAGGGTTTGTCGGCTACACCTTC.

The chain combines TRBV11-2 with TRBJ2-1; D not resolved. Trimming removed 0 bases at V and 7 bases at J, with 4 bases between. CDR1 is SGHAT, CDR2 FQNNGV, per germline. The CDR3 totals 12 residues. Written as DNA, the CDR3 is TGTGCCAGCAGCTTAGAGCGGAATGAGCAGTTCTTC. Translation gives CASSLERNEQFF.

V gene TRBV7-3 combines with J gene TRBJ2-1; 7 nucleotides line up with TRBD2. CDR3 size: 14 residues. Looked up from germline, CDR1 is SGHTA and CDR2 is FQGTGA. V gave up 0 bases and J gave up 10 bases; unmatched junction bases: 6. In nucleotides, the CDR3 is TGTGCCAGCAGCTTAACTAGCGACGGGGGGGAGCAGTTCTTC. It encodes CASSLTSDGGEQFF.

The chain couples TRBV5-1 to TRBJ2-3, with 9 bases identical to TRBD2. The length of the CDR3 is 16 residues. The V gene end was trimmed by 3 bases and the J gene end by 4 bases; junction bases not matched to a gene: 9. The germline V gene encodes CDR1 SGHRS and CDR2 YFSETQ. CDR3 nucleotide sequence: TGCGCCAGCAGCTGGCTGGGACTAGCCGGTGCAGATACGCAGTATTTT. Translating gives CASSWLGLAGADTQYF.

This clone was detected a few times. V and J are TRBV4-1 and TRBJ2-3, with D perhaps TRBD2 (5 bases). The CDR3 sequence is 14 residues long. Trimming took 1 base from V and 5 from J, leaving 10 bases between them. In germline, CDR1 is MGHRA, CDR2 YSYEKL. CDR3 nucleotides: TGCGCCAGCAGCCAAGTCGAGCGGAGAGATACGCAGTATTTT. Amino acid sequence: CASSQVERRDTQYF.

The chain is built from TRBV19 and TRBJ1-1; TRBD1 aligns across 7 bases. J gave up 3 bases and V 5 bases, and 3 bases lay outside the gene matches. Germline-derived CDR1 and CDR2 are LNHDA and SQIVND (reference sequence). The CDR3 runs to 13 residues. The CDR3 coding sequence is TGTGCCAGTAGTTACAGGGGAGACACTGAAGCTTTCTTT. Its translation is CASSYRGDTEAFF.

The CDR3 nucleotides read TGTGCCTCCAGGGACAGAACCTCCTACGAGCAGTACTTC. This gives the protein CASRDRTSYEQYF. This chain connects TRBV5-6 to TRBJ2-7; the match to TRBD1 covers 7 bases. The CDR3 covers 13 residues. V was clipped by 10 bases and J by 0 bases; unmatched bases: 7. In germline, CDR1 is SGHDT, CDR2 YYEEEE.

V gene TRBV28 combines with J gene TRBJ2-5, with TRBD2 identical over 13 bases. This CDR3 is built from 17 residues. V gave up 5 bases and J gave up 6 bases; unmatched junction bases: 12. Germline lookup yields CDR1 MDHEN and CDR2 SYDVKM. In DNA, the CDR3 is TGTGCCAGCAGTCTCGAATGGACTAGCGGGAGTAAAAAGACCCAGTACTTC. This codes for CASSLEWTSGSKKTQYF.

Details on this clone: At one end, the junction sequence differs from germline, possibly due to a read error. This chain uses TRBV19 with TRBJ2-2; 8 bases map to TRBD2. The CDR3 runs 13 residues. The germline V gene has CDR1 LNHDA and CDR2 SQIVND (reference sequence). The CDR3 region is CASRIAGTGELFF. The CDR3 DNA reads TGTGCCAGTAGGATAGCGGGAACCGGGGAGCTGTTTTTT.

This sequence joins TRBV5-1 and TRBJ1-3; TRBD1 is a possible D gene (5 bases). V was trimmed by 5 bases and J by 0 bases, leaving 9 bases between them. Germline CDR1 reads SGHRS; CDR2 reads YFSETQ. The CDR3 is 14 amino acids. As DNA, the CDR3 is TGCGCCAGCAGGATAGACAGCTCTGGAAACACCATATATTTT. It translates to CASRIDSSGNTIYF.

This clone has just a few counts. The chain couples TRBV29-1 to TRBJ2-7; 7 bases are a match to TRBD2. The CDR3 runs 13 residues. The trim removed 3 bases at V and 2 bases at J, leaving 4 bases unmatched. The germline CDR1 and CDR2 sequences are SQVTM and ANQGSEA. DNA of the CDR3: TGCAGCGTTGACGTGGGGGGGACCTACGAGCAGTACTTC. Encoded protein: CSVDVGGTYEQYF.